The present TCR beta chain was sequenced within a study of blood T cell repertoires in COVID-19 (dated by TCRdb to the early 2020s). With respect to the entire study: Collaborator samples came from the United States, Italy and Spain and covered acute and convalescent phases of COVID-19. The repertoires were made available in a free public database intended to serve as a resource for research on the immune response to SARS-CoV-2. Where available, HLA class I and class II types were obtained from metadata supplied by the sample provider rather than from assay-based typing. Samples came from the ongoing ImmuneRACE study (first 160 participants) plus 1,254 subjects from 6 global collaborators. A de-identified subject ID, COVID-19 status, age in years and sex were almost always included in the sample metadata. The dataset comprised deeply sampled blood TCRbeta repertoires from subjects exposed to, actively infected with, or recovered from COVID-19. The material from the prospective study consisted of cDNA or gDNA derived from T cells, B-cell-depleted T cells, or PBMCs.

At one collaborating source in Seattle, patients were enrolled during active infection and were followed longitudinally through the course of disease. Collaborating institutions collected whole blood in K2EDTA tubes following their own protocols. For TCRbeta analysis, collaborators shipped samples as frozen whole blood, isolated PBMCs, or DNA extracted from either of those sample types. Beyond this particular receptor, the publication reports: How much clinical and demographic metadata was included differed by source and by participant, and the metadata was provided uncurated.

This clone was seen only a few times. Its antigen is not yet known. No qualities accompany the bases; no much larger clone lies one base away. The immunoSEQ Assay, a bias-controlled multiplex PCR, was used to amplify TCRbeta CDR3 regions from genomic DNA. The authors' pipeline ran thus. The number of nucleated cells in each sample was estimated from the amplification of reference gene primers within the assay. Sequence reads were collapsed and filtered to measure the absolute abundance of every unique TCRbeta CDR3 rearrangement. For each sample, productive Simpson clonality was calculated as the square root of Simpson's diversity index across productive rearrangements. Sourced from immuneACCESS, this table was stored by TCRdb with only in-frame sequences that have V and J called. A share of the clones is absent; for the studies checked, an unresolved V gene accounts for under half, and the remainder has no known explanation. That table supplies the V and J calls and clone size; D and trimming were determined from the DNA. This sample lists 440,000 or so clones; approximately 90% were detected once. About 1.4% of the sample lies in the top ten.

The source of this sequence is a woman in her forties with COVID-19, enrolled during active disease. The sequencing sample was made of peripheral blood.

The DNA is TGCGCCAGCAGTGTGTATAGGGGGTCACCCCTCCACTTT. It encodes CASSVYRGSPLHF. The V and J segments used are TRBV4-3 and TRBJ1-6, and TRBD1 may be the D gene, going by 6 matching bases. The CDR3 covers 13 residues, taking in both the cysteine and the phenylalanine. Of the read, only the CDR3 DNA is kept; its 39 bases are in frame from base 1. From the germline V gene, CDR1 is LGHNA and CDR2 is YSLEER. V is shortened by 6 bases, J by 10 bases, and the region joining them spans 13 bases.